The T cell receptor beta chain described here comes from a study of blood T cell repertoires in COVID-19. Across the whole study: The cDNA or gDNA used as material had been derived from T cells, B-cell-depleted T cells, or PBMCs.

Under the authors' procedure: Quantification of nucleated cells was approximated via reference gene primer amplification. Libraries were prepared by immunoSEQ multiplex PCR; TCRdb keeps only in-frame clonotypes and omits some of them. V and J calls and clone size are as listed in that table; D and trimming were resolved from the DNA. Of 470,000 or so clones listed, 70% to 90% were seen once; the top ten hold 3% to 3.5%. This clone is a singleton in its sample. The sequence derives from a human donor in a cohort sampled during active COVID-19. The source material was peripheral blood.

The CDR3 DNA sequence: TGTGCCAGCAGCAACCCGTTTGGGGGACAGGGGACCTACAATGAGCAGTTCTTC. Its translation: CASSNPFGGQGTYNEQFF. The rearrangement links TRBV5-4 to TRBJ2-1; 10 positions agree with TRBD1. The CDR3 has 18 residues. Germline lookup yields CDR1 SGHNT and CDR2 YYREEE (reference sequence). V shed 4 bases and J 2 bases; nucleotides not matched to a gene: 12.